This TCR beta chain came from a study of T cell responses to AZD1222 COVID-19 vaccine. Study-level points and caveats: After two AZD1222 doses, spike-specific TCR breadth and depth rose versus day 0. Vaccine-associated CD4 TCRs spanned spike, dominant at 160-218 and 743-854.

Germline assignment: CDR1 MNHNS and CDR2 SASEGT. V lost 1 base, J lost 4 bases, and 7 bases lay in between. The CDR3 consists of 13 residues. To note about this clone: Its target is unknown.

Pooling was applied to second doses at about 4 or about 12 weeks. Profiling relied on immunoSEQ multiplex PCR, and the TCRdb table lists in-frame clones only, not all of them. This sample has about 110,000 clones, with about nine tenths found just once. Material: peripheral blood, obtained 28 days after the second AZD1222 dose. This chain joins TRBV6-1 and TRBJ1-2, with D hard to call. The origin of this receptor is an adult who received the AZD1222 COVID-19 vaccine. The DNA of the CDR3 is TGTGCCAGCAGTGAAGAAGGCAGCTATGGCTACACCTTC. Translating it yields CASSEEGSYGYTF.